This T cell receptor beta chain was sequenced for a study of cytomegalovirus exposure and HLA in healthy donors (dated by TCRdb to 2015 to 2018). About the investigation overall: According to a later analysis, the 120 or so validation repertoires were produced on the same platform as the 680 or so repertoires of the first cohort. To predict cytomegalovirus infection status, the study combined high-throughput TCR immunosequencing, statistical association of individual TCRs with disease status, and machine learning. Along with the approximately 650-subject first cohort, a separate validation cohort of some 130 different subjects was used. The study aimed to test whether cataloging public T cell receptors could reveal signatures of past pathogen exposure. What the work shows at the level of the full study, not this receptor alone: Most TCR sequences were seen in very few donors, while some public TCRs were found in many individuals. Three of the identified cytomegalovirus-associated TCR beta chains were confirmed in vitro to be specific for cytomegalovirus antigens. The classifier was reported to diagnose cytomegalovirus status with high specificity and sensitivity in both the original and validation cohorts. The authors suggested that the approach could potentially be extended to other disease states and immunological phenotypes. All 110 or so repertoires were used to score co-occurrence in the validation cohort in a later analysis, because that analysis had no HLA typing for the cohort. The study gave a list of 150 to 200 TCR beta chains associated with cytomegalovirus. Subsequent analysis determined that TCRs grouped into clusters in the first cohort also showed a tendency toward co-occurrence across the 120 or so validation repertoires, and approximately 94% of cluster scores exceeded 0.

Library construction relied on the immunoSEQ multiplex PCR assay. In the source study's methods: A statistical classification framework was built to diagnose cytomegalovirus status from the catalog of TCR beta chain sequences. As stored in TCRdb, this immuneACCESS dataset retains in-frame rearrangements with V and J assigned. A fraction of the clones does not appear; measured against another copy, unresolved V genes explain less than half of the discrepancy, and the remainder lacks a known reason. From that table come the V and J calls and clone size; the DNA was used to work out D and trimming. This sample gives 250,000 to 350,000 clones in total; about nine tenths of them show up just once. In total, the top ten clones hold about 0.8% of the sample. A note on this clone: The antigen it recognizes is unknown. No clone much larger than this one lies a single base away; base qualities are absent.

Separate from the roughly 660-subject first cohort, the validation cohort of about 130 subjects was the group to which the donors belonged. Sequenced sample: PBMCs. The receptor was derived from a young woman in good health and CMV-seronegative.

The CDR3 protein: CASSFPPGEANTEAFF. In nucleotides, the sequence is TGTGCCAGCAGCTTCCCACCCGGGGAGGCGAACACTGAAGCTTTCTTT. The V gene is TRBV7-2 and the J gene is TRBJ1-1; the D gene identity is not certain. Including cysteine and phenylalanine, the CDR3 has 16 amino acids. The entry retains the CDR3 DNA only, 48 bases that are in frame from base 1. V sheds 3 bases and J sheds 1 base, leaving 15 bases between their ends. From a lookup of the germline V gene, CDR1 and CDR2 are SGHTA and FQGNSA. The CDR3, completed at both ends by the reference TRBV7-2 and TRBJ1-1 genes, gives the full variable domain GAGVSQSPSNKVTEKGKDVELRCDPISGHTALYWYRQSLGQGLEFLIYFQGNSAPDKSGLPSDRFSAERTGGSVSTLTIQRTQQEDSAVYLCASSFPPGEANTEAFFGQGTRLTVV.